Described below is a single TCR beta chain sequence and its context. Its matching antigen is unknown. These data belong to a study of cytomegalovirus exposure and HLA in healthy donors. Study overall: Later, an analysis reported that the 95 to 150 validation repertoires had used the same platform as the roughly 660 first-cohort repertoires. General observations from the study: Researchers catalogued some 160 TCR beta chains as cytomegalovirus-associated. Three CMV-associated chains proved CMV antigen-specific in vitro. For cytomegalovirus status, the classifier reportedly gave diagnoses with high specificity and sensitivity.

Assay used: immunoSEQ multiplex PCR; TCRdb lists only in-frame clones, some missing. Found here are around 300,000 clones, roughly 90% of them singletons; the top ten hold roughly 1%. The TCR sequence derives from a woman between 18 and 29 years old in good health and CMV-seronegative. Source material: PBMCs.

The CDR3 sequence: CASSLGLAGIHRNNEQFF. DNA of the CDR3: TGCGCCAGCAGCTTGGGACTAGCGGGCATACACAGAAACAATGAGCAGTTCTTC. This chain links TRBV5-1 with TRBJ2-1; 10 nucleotides line up with TRBD2. The germline V gene encodes CDR1 SGHRS and CDR2 YFSETQ. J lost 5 bases, V lost 0 bases, and 11 bases had no gene match. The CDR3 is 18 residues long.